These 10 T cell receptor beta chains originate from one sample sequenced in a study of tumor-infiltrating lymphocytes in primary liver carcinoma. The study extracted blood RNA from unsorted whole blood and also extracted germline DNA. TCR beta cDNA came from about 0.55 ug total RNA, primed with a constant-region primer. For TCR beta, libraries were produced by three nested multiplex PCR rounds using slightly modified ARM-PCR. Rounds one and two of PCR, each of 9 to 11 cycles, were primed with TRBV1-TRBV30 forward primers and a C-beta reverse primer. Each CDR3 protein is one row after TCRdb ran MiXCR on the multiplex PCR reads. This sample has 300,000 to 350,000 distinct CDR3 sequences; approximately 65% occur once, and the top ten carry roughly 6%. The sequenced material came from peripheral blood. The source is a man aged 40-55 years with primary liver carcinoma and hepatitis B virus infection.

This rearrangement joins TRBV11-2 to TRBJ1-1, with D unresolved. CDR1 and CDR2 (germline): SGHAT, FQNNGV. The CDR3 runs 11 residues. V shed 7 bases and J shed 5 bases, with 8 bases lying between them. CDR3 sequence: CASTLGTEAFF. In nucleotides, the CDR3 is TGTGCCAGCACCTTGGGTACTGAAGCTTTCTTT.

Concerning this clonotype itself: Just one base apart from a much larger clone, this may be a read error. This chain joins TRBV12-3 or TRBV12-4 and TRBJ2-7, with D tentatively TRBD1 or TRBD2 (5 bases each). This CDR3 has 14 amino acids. V dropped 8 bases and J dropped 3 bases, with 17 bases sitting between them. CDR3 DNA: TGTGCCAGCGGAACTAGTACAGGACACTACGAGCAGTACTTC. It codes for CASGTSTGHYEQYF.

This clonotype was found many times. This chain links TRBV6-1 with TRBJ2-7; 10 bases align to TRBD2. Germline CDR1 MNHNS, CDR2 SASEGT. The ends lost 8 bases at V and 3 bases at J; junction bases unmatched: 10. The CDR3 contains 15 residues. The CDR3, as DNA: TGTGCCAGCGAAGAGGCTAGCGGGAGTTTCTACGAGCAGTACTTC. Its protein is CASEEASGSFYEQYF.

The chain recombines TRBV5-4 with TRBJ2-3; the D gene is possibly TRBD2 (5 bases). CDR1 and CDR2 from the germline V gene are SGHNT and YYREEE (reference sequence). Trimming shortened V by 2 bases and J by 7 bases, and 14 bases separated the two germline ends. The CDR3 contains 14 residues. CDR3 bases: TGTGCCAGCAGCTTCATAGCGACTTCAAATACGCAGTATTTT. Translating gives CASSFIATSNTQYF.

On this clonotype itself: The junction does not match germline at one end; this may be a read error. J is TRBJ2-5 and V is TRBV6-2 or TRBV6-3; D not resolved. The CDR3 is 13 residues long. Germline V gene sequence: CDR1 MNHEY, CDR2 SVGEGT. The CDR3 bases are TGTGCCTGCAGTGTCCGGTTGGCAGAGACCCAGTACTTC. This gives the protein CACSVRLAETQYF.

Concerning this clonotype itself: Its ends do not fully match the called genes, so a read error is possible. The chain joins TRBV6-6 to TRBJ1-3; the D is unclear. The germline V gene has CDR1 MNHNY and CDR2 SVGAGI (reference sequence). The CDR3 is 16 residues long. The CDR3 sequence is CASSYISGSSGITIYF. CDR3 bases: TGTGCCAGCAGTTACATCAGTGGGTCCTCAGGAATCACCATATATTTT.

Concerning this clonotype: A read error is possible here, since a much larger clone lies one base away. CDR3 DNA: TGCGCCAGCGGTTTCCTGGGTCAGGGGACCCAGTACTTC. Translation gives CASGFLGQGTQYF. This chain joins TRBV4-3 and TRBJ2-5, with a tentative D call TRBD1 (5 bases). Germline V gene data show CDR1 as LGHNA and CDR2 as YSLEER. Trimming left V 8 bases short and J 7 bases short, with 17 bases between. This CDR3 contains 13 residues.

As for this clonotype: The CDR3 does not close with the conserved phenylalanine or tryptophan, likely indicating a read error. The genes are TRBV6-6 and TRBJ1-2; D not resolved. The CDR3 totals 12 residues. Trimming pared 10 bases from V and 4 bases from J, leaving 13 bases between. Germline values: CDR1 MNHNY, CDR2 SVGAGI (reference sequence). The CDR3: CATYFGSYGYTS. The CDR3, as DNA: TGTGCCACATACTTCGGGTCCTATGGCTACACCTCC.

Of note for this clonotype: Relative to the germline gene, one junction end is altered; a read error may explain this. The chain combines TRBV11-2 with TRBJ2-7, with unresolved D. The CDR3 covers 14 residues. Germline CDR1 is SGHAT and CDR2 is FQNNGV. The CDR3 DNA sequence: TGTGCCAACAGCTTAGATATTGGTGAATGGAAGCAGTACTTC. Protein: CANSLDIGEWKQYF.

J is TRBJ2-7 and V is TRBV6-5, with D perhaps given as TRBD1 or TRBD2 (5 bases each). Germline V gives CDR1 MNHEY, CDR2 SVGAGI. The CDR3 contains 17 residues. V was clipped by 0 bases and J by 5 bases, with 20 bases between them. CDR3 DNA sequence: TGTGCCAGCAGTTACTCCAACAGCCCCGGGGCTCCCCACGAGCAGTACTTC. This encodes CASSYSNSPGAPHEQYF.